This T cell receptor (beta chain) is from a study of lymphopenia after photon versus proton radiotherapy. The study's findings and limits: Authors raise, but do not show, better survival with proton therapy.

The protocol was immunoSEQ multiplex PCR, while the TCRdb copy is restricted to in-frame clones and leaves out a portion. This table has 22,000 or so clones, 84% appearing once. This clone was counted a few times. Antigen: not known. Germline values: CDR1 LNHNV, CDR2 YYDKDF (reference sequence). Trimming left V 2 bases short and J 1 base short, with 14 bases between. The CDR3 is 17 residues long. The sample here was peripheral blood, taken from a patient treated with photon-based radiotherapy. The rearrangement links TRBV15 to TRBJ2-2, with a tentative D call TRBD1 (7 bases). The sequence derives from a woman aged 45-65 years with pancreatic cancer. The CDR3 region has the DNA TGTGCCACCAGCAGACAGGAGGGGGCGAGGAACACCGGGGAGCTGTTTTTT. Translating it yields CATSRQEGARNTGELFF. The entire variable domain, with the rest obtained from reference TRBV15 and TRBJ2-2, is as follows: DAMVIQNPRYQVTQFGKPVTLSCSQTLNHNVMYWYQQKSSQAPKLLFHYYDKDFNNEADTPDNFQSRRPNTSFCFLDIRSPGLGDTAMYLCATSRQEGARNTGELFFGEGSRLTVL.